This T cell receptor beta chain was sequenced in a study of blood T cells in healthy people across ages. Findings and caveats of the study: In these data, TCR beta diversity tracked strongly with naive T cell percentage.

Together with a sample-barcoded 5' primer, a J-beta primer mix was included in a second PCR lasting roughly 7 to 11 cycles. A single record per CDR3 protein comes from TCRdb applying MiXCR to the 5' RACE reads. The sample lists roughly 830,000 distinct CDR3 sequences; around 62% were seen once. In regard to this clonotype: Its target is not known.

The CDR3 is made up of 14 amino acids. The germline V gene has CDR1 SGHTA and CDR2 FQGNSA. The trim removed 1 base at V and 3 bases at J, leaving 1 base unmatched. The J gene is TRBJ2-5, the V gene TRBV7-2; 8 bases are shared with TRBD1. The sample taken for sequencing was blood. The TCR sequence derives from a man between 25 and 39 years old in good health. The CDR3 sequence: CASSLGGQEETQYF. Written as DNA, the CDR3 is TGTGCCAGCAGCTTAGGGGGACAGGAAGAGACCCAGTACTTC.